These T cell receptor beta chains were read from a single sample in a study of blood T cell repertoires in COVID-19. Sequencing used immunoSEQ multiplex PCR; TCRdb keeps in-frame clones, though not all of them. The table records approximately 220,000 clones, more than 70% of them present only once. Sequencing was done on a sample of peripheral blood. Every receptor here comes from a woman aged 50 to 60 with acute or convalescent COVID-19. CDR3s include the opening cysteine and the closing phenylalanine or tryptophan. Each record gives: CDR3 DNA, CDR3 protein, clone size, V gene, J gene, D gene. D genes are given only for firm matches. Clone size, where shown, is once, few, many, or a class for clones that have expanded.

DNA: TGCGCCAGCGGCGGACTAGCGGAGAAGCAAGAGACCCAGTACTTC; CDR3: CASGGLAEKQETQYF; size: -; V: TRBV10-1; J: TRBJ2-5; D: TRBD2
DNA: TGCAGCCCAAGACAGGGGATAAAATTCTACGAGCAGTACTTC; CDR3: CSPRQGIKFYEQYF; size: -; V: TRBV29-1; J: TRBJ2-7; D: TRBD1
DNA: TGTGCCAGCAGTTCCCTTTCAGCGGTCCGCACAGATACGCAGTATTTT; CDR3: CASSSLSAVRTDTQYF; size: few; V: TRBV28; J: TRBJ2-3; D: -
DNA: TGTGCCAGCAGCCGCTTCGGCGGCGAATCTGGAAACACCATATATTTT; CDR3: CASSRFGGESGNTIYF; size: once; V: TRBV9; J: TRBJ1-3; D: -
DNA: TGTGCCAGCAGTTACCCACTTGGACTAGCGGTTAGCACAGATACGCAGTATTTT; CDR3: CASSYPLGLAVSTDTQYF; size: few; V: TRBV6-2/TRBV6-3; J: TRBJ2-3; D: TRBD2
DNA: TGTGCCACCAGTGATTTCGGCAGGGAGGGAGATACGCAGTATTTT; CDR3: CATSDFGREGDTQYF; size: -; V: TRBV24-1; J: TRBJ2-3; D: TRBD2
DNA: TGTGCCAGCAGTTACTCCAGTAATTCACCCCTCCACTTT; CDR3: CASSYSSNSPLHF; size: -; V: TRBV6-6; J: TRBJ1-6; D: -
DNA: TGTGCCAGCAGGGGGCTAAGGACTGAAGCTTTCTTT; CDR3: CASRGLRTEAFF; size: -; V: TRBV28; J: TRBJ1-1; D: -
DNA: TGTGCCAGCAGCAAAAAGGCGGGGAACTACGAGCAGTACTTC; CDR3: CASSKKAGNYEQYF; size: -; V: TRBV5-8; J: TRBJ2-7; D: -
DNA: TGTGCCAGCAGCAACTCTTTACGAGATACGCAGTATTTT; CDR3: CASSNSLRDTQYF; size: -; V: TRBV27; J: TRBJ2-3; D: -
DNA: TGTGCCAGCAGTTTATCGCGACAGATGCTTGGTGGCTACACCTTC; CDR3: CASSLSRQMLGGYTF; size: -; V: TRBV27; J: TRBJ1-2; D: -
DNA: TGTGCCAGCTCGGACTGGCCGAACACCGGGGAGCTGTTTTTT; CDR3: CASSDWPNTGELFF; size: -; V: TRBV9; J: TRBJ2-2; D: -
DNA: TGTGCCACCAAGCAGGGGGTCCCCTACGAGCAGTACTTC; CDR3: CATKQGVPYEQYF; size: -; V: TRBV10-3; J: TRBJ2-7; D: TRBD1
DNA: TGTGCCAGCACCCCAATAGGGGGACCAAAGGGAGAGCAGTTCTTC; CDR3: CASTPIGGPKGEQFF; size: -; V: TRBV21-1; J: TRBJ2-1; D: -
DNA: TGTGCCAGCAGCTTAGCTATCGGGACAGGGGGTAATGAAAAACTGTTTTTT; CDR3: CASSLAIGTGGNEKLFF; size: -; V: TRBV7-8; J: TRBJ1-4; D: TRBD1
DNA: TGTGCCAGCAGCTTAGCTGTTACAGGCCGGGATGAGCAGTTCTTC; CDR3: CASSLAVTGRDEQFF; size: -; V: TRBV11-3; J: TRBJ2-1; D: -
DNA: TGTGCCAGCAGCCTCCGGGACACCTCCTTGGAGCAGTACTTC; CDR3: CASSLRDTSLEQYF; size: -; V: TRBV3-1/TRBV3-2; J: TRBJ2-7; D: -
DNA: TGTGCCAGCAGTGTCCAAGGGGGGGGGTGGTCTAATGAAAAACTGTTTTTT; CDR3: CASSVQGGGWSNEKLFF; size: once; V: TRBV6-1; J: TRBJ1-4; D: -